The entry below describes one T cell receptor (beta chain). The antigen remains undetermined. V was shortened by 3 bases and J by 8 bases, with 5 bases between the two germline ends. The CDR3 has 10 residues. Germline V gene data show CDR1 as DFQATT and CDR2 as SNEGSKA (reference sequence). The data originate from a study of Tregs in tolerant kidney transplant recipients. Study summary: Mixed chimerism was transient after nonmyeloablative marrow transplants from related graft donors. Study results and limitations: Antigen-driven expansion was suggested because donor-specific Tregs expanded more than all Tregs in tolerant patients. Expanding Tregs on activated donor B cells appeared to best identify donor-specific TCRbeta clones.

Assay: immunoSEQ multiplex PCR; the TCRdb copy retains only in-frame clones and omits some. The sample contains around 85,000 clones, 75% to 95% of which appear only once. Thawed PBMCs were FACS-sorted into unstimulated CD4+CD25+CD127- regulatory T cells, CD4+CD25- non-regulatory cells, CD4 and CD8 cells. The gene calls are TRBV20-1 and TRBJ2-1; D uncertain. The sample in question was Tregs from blood, obtained before the transplant. The TCR sequence derives from a human donor who received a combined kidney and bone marrow transplant. The CDR3 is CSASEDEQFF. CDR3 DNA: TGCAGTGCTAGCGAGGATGAGCAGTTCTTC.